This T cell receptor beta chain was profiled in a study of early stage breast cancer tumors. Study-wide background: Of 15 to 20 invasive breast tumors, about a dozen were hormone receptor-positive, HER2-negative.

V lost 0 bases to trimming and J lost 0 bases, with 21 bases between them. The CDR3 spans 20 residues. Each sample had two DNA replicates, about 0.52 ug blood or roughly 1.4 ug tissue. Clones were read by immunoSEQ multiplex PCR, and TCRdb kept only the in-frame ones, dropping some. This table has about 72,000 clones, 70% to 85% appearing once. V and J are TRBV6-7 and TRBJ2-1, with D possibly TRBD1 on 6 matching bases. TRBV6-7 counts as an open reading frame of uncertain function. The receptor comes from a person aged 55 to 69 with breast cancer. Sequenced input: blood. The CDR3 loop is CASSYSGTPYLYSSYNEQFF. CDR3 in DNA: TGTGCCAGCAGTTACTCCGGGACACCATATCTCTATAGCTCCTACAATGAGCAGTTCTTC.